The entry below describes one T cell receptor (beta chain). The antigen is not known. Here immunoSEQ multiplex PCR was the method, and the copy in TCRdb shows in-frame clones only, minus some. The table shows about 150,000 clones, with approximately 90% occurring only once. The V end was cut by 8 bases, the J end by 5 bases, with 12 bases between. Per the germline V gene, CDR1 is PRHDT and CDR2 is FYEKMQ (reference sequence). The length of the CDR3 is 12 residues. These data come from a study of T cell responses to AZD1222 COVID-19 vaccine. Study-wide findings and caveats: There were vaccine-associated CD4 TCRs across spike, dominant at 160-218 and 743-854. After two AZD1222 doses, spike-specific TCR breadth and depth rose versus day 0. Among those given AZD1222, only five or six were seropositive at baseline.

Investigators merged groups given second doses at roughly 4 or roughly 12 weeks. The chain links TRBV13 to TRBJ1-1; D is possibly TRBD1 (5 bases). This sample comprised peripheral blood, obtained 28 days after the second AZD1222 dose. This TCR came from an adult who received the AZD1222 COVID-19 vaccine. This CDR3 reads CASHQGRTEAFF. The DNA of the CDR3 is TGTGCCAGCCACCAGGGAAGGACTGAAGCTTTCTTT.